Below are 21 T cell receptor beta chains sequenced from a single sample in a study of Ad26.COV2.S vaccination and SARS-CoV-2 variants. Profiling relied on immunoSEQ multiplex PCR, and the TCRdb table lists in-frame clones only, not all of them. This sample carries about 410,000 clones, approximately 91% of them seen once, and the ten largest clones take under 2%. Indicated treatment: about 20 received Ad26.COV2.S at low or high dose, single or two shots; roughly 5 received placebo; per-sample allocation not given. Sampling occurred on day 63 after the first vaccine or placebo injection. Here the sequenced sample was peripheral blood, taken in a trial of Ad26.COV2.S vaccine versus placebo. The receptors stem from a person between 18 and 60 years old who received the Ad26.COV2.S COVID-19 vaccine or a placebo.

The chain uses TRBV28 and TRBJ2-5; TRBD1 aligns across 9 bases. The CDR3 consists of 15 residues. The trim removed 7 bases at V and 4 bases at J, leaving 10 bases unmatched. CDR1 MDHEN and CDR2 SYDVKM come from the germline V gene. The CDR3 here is CASTPGTGTIETQYF. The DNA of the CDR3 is TGTGCCAGCACCCCGGGGACAGGGACAATAGAGACCCAGTACTTC.

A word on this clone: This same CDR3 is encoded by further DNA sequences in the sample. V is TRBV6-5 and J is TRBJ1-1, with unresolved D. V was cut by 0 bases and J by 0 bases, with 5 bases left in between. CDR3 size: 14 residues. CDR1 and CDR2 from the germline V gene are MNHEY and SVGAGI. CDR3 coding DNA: TGTGCCAGCAGTTACTCCCAGATGAACACTGAAGCTTTCTTT. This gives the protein CASSYSQMNTEAFF.

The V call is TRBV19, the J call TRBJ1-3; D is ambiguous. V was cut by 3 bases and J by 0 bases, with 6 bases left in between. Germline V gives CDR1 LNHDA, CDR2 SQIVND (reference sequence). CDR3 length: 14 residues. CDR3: CASSMGLSGNTIYF. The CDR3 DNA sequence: TGTGCCAGTAGTATGGGCCTCTCTGGAAACACCATATATTTT.

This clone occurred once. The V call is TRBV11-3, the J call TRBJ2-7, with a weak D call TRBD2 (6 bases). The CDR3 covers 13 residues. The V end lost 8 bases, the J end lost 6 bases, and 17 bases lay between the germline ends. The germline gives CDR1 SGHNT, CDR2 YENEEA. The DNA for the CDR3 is TGTGCCAGCTCGACTAGAAGTGGAGGCGAGCAGTACTTC. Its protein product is CASSTRSGGEQYF.

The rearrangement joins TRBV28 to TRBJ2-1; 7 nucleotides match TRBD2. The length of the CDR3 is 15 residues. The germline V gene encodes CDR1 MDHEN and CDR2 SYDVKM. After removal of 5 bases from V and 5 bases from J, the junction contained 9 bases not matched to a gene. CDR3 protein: CASSISGGGHNEQFF. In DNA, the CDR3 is TGTGCCAGCAGTATTTCCGGCGGGGGACACAATGAGCAGTTCTTC.

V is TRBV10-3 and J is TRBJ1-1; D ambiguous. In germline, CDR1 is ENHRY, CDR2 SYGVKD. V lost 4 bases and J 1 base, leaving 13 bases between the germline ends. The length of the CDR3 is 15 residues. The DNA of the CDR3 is TGTGCCATCAGTGCCCAAGCCGGAGGGAACACTGAAGCTTTCTTT. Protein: CAISAQAGGNTEAFF.

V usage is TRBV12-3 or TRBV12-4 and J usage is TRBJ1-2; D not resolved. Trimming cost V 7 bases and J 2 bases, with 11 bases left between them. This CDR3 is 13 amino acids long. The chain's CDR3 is CASTNAGNYGYTF. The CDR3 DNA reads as TGTGCCAGCACCAACGCGGGGAACTATGGCTACACCTTC.

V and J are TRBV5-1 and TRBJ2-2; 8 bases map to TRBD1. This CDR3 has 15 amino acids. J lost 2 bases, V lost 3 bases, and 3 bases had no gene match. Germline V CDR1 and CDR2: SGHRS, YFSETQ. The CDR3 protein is CASSSGTGNTGELFF. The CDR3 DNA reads TGCGCCAGCAGCTCTGGGACAGGAAACACCGGGGAGCTGTTTTTT.

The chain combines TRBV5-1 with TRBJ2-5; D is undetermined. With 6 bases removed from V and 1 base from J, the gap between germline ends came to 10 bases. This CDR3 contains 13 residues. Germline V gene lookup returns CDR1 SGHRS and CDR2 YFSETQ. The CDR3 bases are TGCGCCAGCACCGTTCGACCCCAAGAGACCCAGTACTTC. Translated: CASTVRPQETQYF.

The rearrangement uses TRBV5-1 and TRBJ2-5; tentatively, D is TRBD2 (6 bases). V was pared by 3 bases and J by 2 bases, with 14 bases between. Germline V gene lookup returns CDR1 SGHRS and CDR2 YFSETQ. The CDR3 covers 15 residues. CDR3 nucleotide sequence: TGCGCCAGCAGCTACAATACCGGGGGACAAGAGACCCAGTACTTC. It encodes CASSYNTGGQETQYF.

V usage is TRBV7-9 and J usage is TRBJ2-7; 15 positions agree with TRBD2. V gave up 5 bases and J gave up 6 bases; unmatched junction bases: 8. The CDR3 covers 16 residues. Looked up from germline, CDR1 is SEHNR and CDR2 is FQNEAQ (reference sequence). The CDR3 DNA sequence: TGTGCCAGCAGCCCGAGGACTAGCGGGAGGGCTGGCGAGCAGTACTTC. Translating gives CASSPRTSGRAGEQYF. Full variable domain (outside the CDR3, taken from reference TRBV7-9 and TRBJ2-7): DTGVSQNPRHKITKRGQNVTFRCDPISEHNRLYWYRQTLGQGPEFLTYFQNEAQLEKSRLLSDRFSAERPKGSFSTLEIQRTEQGDSAMYLCASSPRTSGRAGEQYFGPGTRLTVT.

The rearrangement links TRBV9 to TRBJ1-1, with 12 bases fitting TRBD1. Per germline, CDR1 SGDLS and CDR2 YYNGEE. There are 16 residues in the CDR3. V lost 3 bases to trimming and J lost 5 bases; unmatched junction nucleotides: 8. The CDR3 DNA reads TGTGCCAGCAGCGCCCACCGGGACAGGGGGCATACTGAAGCTTTCTTT. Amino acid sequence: CASSAHRDRGHTEAFF.

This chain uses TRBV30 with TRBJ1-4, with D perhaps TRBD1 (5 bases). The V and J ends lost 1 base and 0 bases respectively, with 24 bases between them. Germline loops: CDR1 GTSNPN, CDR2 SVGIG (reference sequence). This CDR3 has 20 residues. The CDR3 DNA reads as TGTGCCTGGAGTGCCACCCCACCCGGGGCGGTTCAGACAACTAATGAAAAACTGTTTTTT. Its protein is CAWSATPPGAVQTTNEKLFF.

Written as DNA, the CDR3 is TGCAGCGTCGCTATCTCTAGCGGGAGCGCCGAGCAGTACTTC. This gives the protein CSVAISSGSAEQYF. The rearrangement links TRBV29-1 to TRBJ2-7, with 10 bases fitting TRBD2. Germline CDR1 is SQVTM and CDR2 is ANQGSEA. The CDR3 has 14 amino acids. The V gene end was trimmed by 6 bases and the J gene end by 6 bases; junction bases not matched to a gene: 11.

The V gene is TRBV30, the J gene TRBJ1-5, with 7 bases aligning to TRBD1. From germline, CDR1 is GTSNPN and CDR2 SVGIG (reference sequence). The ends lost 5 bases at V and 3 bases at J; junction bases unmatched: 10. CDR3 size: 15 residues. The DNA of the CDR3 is TGTGCCTGGGGTCGCTACAGGGGTGTCAATCAGCCCCAGCATTTT. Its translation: CAWGRYRGVNQPQHF.

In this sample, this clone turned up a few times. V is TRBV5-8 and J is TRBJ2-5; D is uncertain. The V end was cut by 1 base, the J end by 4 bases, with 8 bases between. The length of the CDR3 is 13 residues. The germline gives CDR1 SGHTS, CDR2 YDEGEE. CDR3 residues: CASSLTGLETQYF. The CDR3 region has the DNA TGTGCCAGCAGCTTGACGGGCTTAGAGACCCAGTACTTC.

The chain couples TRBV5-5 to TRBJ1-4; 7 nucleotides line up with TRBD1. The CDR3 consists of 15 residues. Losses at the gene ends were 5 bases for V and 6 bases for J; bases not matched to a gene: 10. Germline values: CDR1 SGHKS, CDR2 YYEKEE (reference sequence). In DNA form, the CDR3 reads TGTGCCAGCAGTTCCATTGGCAGGGGGGATGAAAAACTGTTTTTT. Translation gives CASSSIGRGDEKLFF. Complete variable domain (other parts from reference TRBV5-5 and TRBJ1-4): DAGVTQSPTHLIKTRGQQVTLRCSPISGHKSVSWYQQVLGQGPQFIFQYYEKEERGRGNFPDRFSARQFPNYSSELNVNALLLGDSALYLCASSSIGRGDEKLFFGSGTQLSVL.

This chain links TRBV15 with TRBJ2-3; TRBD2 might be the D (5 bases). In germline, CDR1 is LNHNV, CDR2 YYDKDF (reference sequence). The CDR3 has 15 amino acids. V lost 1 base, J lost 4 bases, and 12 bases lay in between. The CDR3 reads CATSRGTGKADTQYF. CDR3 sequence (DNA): TGTGCCACCAGCAGAGGAACGGGAAAGGCAGATACGCAGTATTTT.

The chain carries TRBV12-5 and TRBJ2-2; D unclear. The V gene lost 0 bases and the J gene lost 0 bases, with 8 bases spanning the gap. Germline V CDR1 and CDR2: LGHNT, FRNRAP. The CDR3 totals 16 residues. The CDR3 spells CASGLVGFANTGELFF. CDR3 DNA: TGTGCTAGTGGTTTGGTGGGTTTCGCGAACACCGGGGAGCTGTTTTTT.

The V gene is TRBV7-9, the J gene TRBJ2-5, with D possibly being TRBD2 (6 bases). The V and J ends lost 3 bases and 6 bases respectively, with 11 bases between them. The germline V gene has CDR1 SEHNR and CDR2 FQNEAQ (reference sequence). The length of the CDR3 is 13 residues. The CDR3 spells CASSLEGGKTQYF. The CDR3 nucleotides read TGTGCCAGCAGCTTGGAGGGCGGGAAGACCCAGTACTTC.

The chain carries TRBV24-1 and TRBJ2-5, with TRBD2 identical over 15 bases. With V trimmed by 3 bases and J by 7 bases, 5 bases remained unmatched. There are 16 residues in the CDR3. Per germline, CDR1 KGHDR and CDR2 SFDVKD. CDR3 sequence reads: CATSDRGLAGGTTQYF. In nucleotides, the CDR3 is TGTGCCACCAGTGATCGAGGACTAGCGGGAGGGACGACCCAGTACTTC.